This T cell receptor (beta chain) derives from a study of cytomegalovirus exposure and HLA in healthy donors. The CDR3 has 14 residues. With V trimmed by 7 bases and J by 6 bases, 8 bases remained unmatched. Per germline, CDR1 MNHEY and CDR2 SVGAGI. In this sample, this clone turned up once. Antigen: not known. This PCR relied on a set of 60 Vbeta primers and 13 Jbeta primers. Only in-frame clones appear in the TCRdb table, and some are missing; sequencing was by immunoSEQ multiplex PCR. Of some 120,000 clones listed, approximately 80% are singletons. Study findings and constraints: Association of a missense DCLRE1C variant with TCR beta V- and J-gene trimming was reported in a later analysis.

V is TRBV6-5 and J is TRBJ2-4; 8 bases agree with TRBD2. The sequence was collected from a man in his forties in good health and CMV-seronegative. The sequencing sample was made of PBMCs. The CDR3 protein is CASTDSREGNIQYF. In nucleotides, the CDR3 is TGTGCCAGCACCGATTCCCGGGAGGGAAACATTCAGTACTTC.